The 15 T cell receptor beta chains presented below share a single source sample, sequenced in a study of cytomegalovirus exposure and HLA in healthy donors. PCR used 60 Vbeta primers and 13 Jbeta primers. Sequenced by immunoSEQ multiplex PCR; TCRdb stores in-frame clones only, minus some. The table records over 65,000 clones, 78% of them present only once. Sequencing was done on a sample of PBMCs. These receptor sequences come from a man in his forties in good health and CMV-seronegative.

The chain has TRBV18 and TRBJ1-3; possibly TRBD1 for D (5 bases). The CDR3 spans 14 residues. Germline lookup yields CDR1 KGHSH and CDR2 LQKENI. Deletions cut 3 bases from V and 7 bases from J, with 13 bases between. The CDR3 spells CASSPDITGNTIYF. Written as DNA, the CDR3 is TGTGCCAGCTCACCGGACATCACCGGGAACACCATATATTTT.

The chain combines TRBV10-3 with TRBJ2-3, with 7 bases that match TRBD1. Germline V gene lookup returns CDR1 ENHRY and CDR2 SYGVKD. The CDR3 is 16 residues long. Trimming at V came to 4 bases and at J to 4 bases, leaving 11 bases not matched to a gene. The CDR3 region has the DNA TGTGCCATCAGTGGACAGGGAAACCTAATTGCAGATACGCAGTATTTT. Translation gives CAISGQGNLIADTQYF.

The chain uses TRBV2 and TRBJ1-4, with 7 bases fitting TRBD1. The germline CDR1 and CDR2 sequences are SNHLY and FYNNEI. The J segment lost 7 bases and the V segment lost 5 bases, leaving 7 bases of the junction unmatched. The CDR3 length is 14 residues. DNA for the CDR3: TGTGCCAGCAGTATACAGGGGCCGGGTGAAAAACTGTTTTTT. It encodes CASSIQGPGEKLFF.

This sequence joins TRBV28 and TRBJ1-1; D remains ambiguous. This CDR3 contains 11 residues. From germline, CDR1 is MDHEN and CDR2 SYDVKM. The CDR3: CVAEGFTEAFF. The CDR3, as DNA: TGTGTCGCGGAGGGCTTCACTGAAGCTTTCTTT.

This chain joins TRBV7-9 and TRBJ1-1; TRBD1 matches at 7 bases. This CDR3 has 15 residues. The junction had 7 bases not matched to a gene; V was cut back by 5 bases and J by 1 base. The germline V gene encodes CDR1 SEHNR and CDR2 FQNEAQ (reference sequence). As DNA, the CDR3 is TGTGCCAGCAGCGCCAGACAGGGACCGAACACTGAAGCTTTCTTT. Protein sequence: CASSARQGPNTEAFF.

The V gene is TRBV27, the J gene TRBJ2-7; TRBD2 matches 12 bases. The CDR3 is 14 residues long. With 5 bases clipped from V and 3 bases from J, the junction kept 2 bases outside the gene matches. In germline, CDR1 is MNHEY, CDR2 SMNVEV (reference sequence). The CDR3 loop reads CASSPLAGGYEQYF. The CDR3 bases are TGTGCCAGCAGTCCACTAGCGGGGGGCTACGAGCAGTACTTC.

The rearrangement uses TRBV10-3 and TRBJ2-2; D is unresolved. CDR3 size: 13 residues. CDR1 and CDR2 (germline): ENHRY, SYGVKD. V was trimmed by 9 bases and J by 4 bases, leaving 12 bases between them. CDR3 coding DNA: TGTGCCATGGGTTTGTCGGGCACCGGGGAGCTGTTTTTT. Translated: CAMGLSGTGELFF.

The chain links TRBV19 to TRBJ2-7; possibly TRBD2 for D (5 bases). In germline, CDR1 is LNHDA, CDR2 SQIVND (reference sequence). With 1 base removed from V and 5 bases from J, the gap between germline ends came to 15 bases. The CDR3 covers 15 residues. The CDR3 is CASSIVGIGADEQYF. The CDR3 DNA reads TGTGCCAGTAGTATAGTCGGGATCGGAGCCGACGAGCAGTACTTC. Complete variable domain (other parts from reference TRBV19 and TRBJ2-7): DGGITQSPKYLFRKEGQNVTLSCEQNLNHDAMYWYRQDPGQGLRLIYYSQIVNDFQKGDIAEGYSVSREKKESFPLTVTSAQKNPTAFYLCASSIVGIGADEQYFGPGTRLTVT.

The chain joins TRBV6-5 to TRBJ2-3; unclear D gene. In germline, CDR1 is MNHEY, CDR2 SVGAGI. CDR3 size: 13 residues. Trimming pared 6 bases from V and 0 bases from J, leaving 7 bases between. In nucleotides, the CDR3 is TGTGCCAGCAGGACACAAAGCACAGATACGCAGTATTTT. This encodes CASRTQSTDTQYF.

Concerning this clone: The junction does not match germline at one end; this may be a read error. Other DNA variants within this sample encode the same CDR3. This chain's CDR3 is CASRETGGRGDTQYF. The CDR3 nucleotides are TGCGCCAGCAGGGAAACAGGGGGGCGGGGAGATACGCAGTATTTT. The chain is built from TRBV27 and TRBJ2-3, with 8 positions matching TRBD1. In germline, CDR1 is MNHEY, CDR2 SMNVEV (reference sequence). This CDR3 spans 15 amino acids.

This clone was counted a single time. In the same sample, other DNA sequences code for this CDR3. The rearrangement uses TRBV19 and TRBJ2-3; possibly TRBD2 for D (5 bases). The germline V gene encodes CDR1 LNHDA and CDR2 SQIVND (reference sequence). Trimming removed 7 bases from V and 4 bases from J, with 15 bases in between. The CDR3 is 14 amino acids. As DNA, the CDR3 is TGTGCCAGTAAACGGGCGGGCCAATCAGATACGCAGTATTTT. The encoded protein is CASKRAGQSDTQYF.

The chain combines TRBV29-1 with TRBJ1-1, with 7 bases matching TRBD1. The trim removed 7 bases at V and 5 bases at J, leaving 10 bases unmatched. Germline CDR1 reads SQVTM; CDR2 reads ANQGSEA. This CDR3 region has 13 residues. The DNA of the CDR3 is TGCAGCGGGTACAGGGGCCCCGGTACTGAAGCTTTCTTT. Encoded protein: CSGYRGPGTEAFF.

This clone was detected only a few times. The CDR3 nucleotides read TGTGCCAGCAGCTTGCCAACAGGTTTTCTTTACAATGAGCAGTTCTTC. Protein product: CASSLPTGFLYNEQFF. The chain couples TRBV5-4 to TRBJ2-1; perhaps TRBD1 as D (5 bases). The CDR3 runs 16 residues. Germline V lookup: CDR1 SGHNT, CDR2 YYREEE (reference sequence). The V gene lost 1 base and the J gene lost 4 bases, with 15 bases spanning the gap.

This chain joins TRBV5-4 and TRBJ2-1; possibly TRBD1 for D (7 bases). Between the trimmed V and J ends, which lost 4 bases and 7 bases, there was a span of 15 bases. From germline, CDR1 is SGHNT and CDR2 YYREEE (reference sequence). The CDR3 has 14 amino acids. The CDR3 region is CASSPGAGGNEQFF. The DNA for the CDR3 is TGTGCCAGCAGCCCCGGGGCAGGGGGGAATGAGCAGTTCTTC.

The chain's CDR3 is CASSPRRGRVGEQFF. For the CDR3, the DNA is TGTGCCAGCAGCCCCAGGAGGGGGCGGGTTGGTGAGCAGTTCTTC. The chain has TRBV7-2 and TRBJ2-1, with a tentative D call TRBD1 (7 bases). The V gene lost 5 bases and the J gene lost 9 bases, with 20 bases spanning the gap. The CDR3 extends over 15 amino acids. In germline, CDR1 is SGHTA, CDR2 FQGNSA. Together with reference TRBV7-2 and TRBJ2-1, the CDR3 gives the full variable domain: GAGVSQSPSNKVTEKGKDVELRCDPISGHTALYWYRQSLGQGLEFLIYFQGNSAPDKSGLPSDRFSAERTGGSVSTLTIQRTQQEDSAVYLCASSPRRGRVGEQFFGPGTRLTVL.